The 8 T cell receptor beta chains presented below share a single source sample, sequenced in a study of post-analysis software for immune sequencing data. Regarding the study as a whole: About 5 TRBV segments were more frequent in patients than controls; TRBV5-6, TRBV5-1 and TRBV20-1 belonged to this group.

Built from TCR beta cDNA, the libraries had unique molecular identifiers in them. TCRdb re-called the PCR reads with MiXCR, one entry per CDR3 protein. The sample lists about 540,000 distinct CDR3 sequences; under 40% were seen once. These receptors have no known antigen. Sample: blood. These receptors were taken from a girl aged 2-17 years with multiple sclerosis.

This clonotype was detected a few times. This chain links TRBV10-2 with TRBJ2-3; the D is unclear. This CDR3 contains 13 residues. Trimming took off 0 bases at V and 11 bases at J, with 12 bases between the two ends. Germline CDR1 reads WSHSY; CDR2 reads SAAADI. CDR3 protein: CASSESVAPGQYF. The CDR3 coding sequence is TGCGCCAGCAGTGAGTCCGTGGCCCCTGGGCAGTATTTT.

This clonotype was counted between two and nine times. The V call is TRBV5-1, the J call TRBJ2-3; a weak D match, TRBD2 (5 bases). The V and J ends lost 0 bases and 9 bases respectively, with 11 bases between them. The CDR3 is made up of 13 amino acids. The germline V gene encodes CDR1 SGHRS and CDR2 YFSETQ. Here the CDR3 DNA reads TGCGCCAGCAGCTTGGGGCTAGCTGCCACGCAGTATTTT. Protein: CASSLGLAATQYF.

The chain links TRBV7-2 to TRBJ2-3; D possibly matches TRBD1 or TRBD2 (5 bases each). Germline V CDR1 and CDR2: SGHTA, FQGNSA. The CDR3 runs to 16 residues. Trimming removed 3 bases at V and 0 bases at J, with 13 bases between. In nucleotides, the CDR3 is TGTGCCAGCAGCTTTGACGGGACCTCTAGCACAGATACGCAGTATTTT. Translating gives CASSFDGTSSTDTQYF.

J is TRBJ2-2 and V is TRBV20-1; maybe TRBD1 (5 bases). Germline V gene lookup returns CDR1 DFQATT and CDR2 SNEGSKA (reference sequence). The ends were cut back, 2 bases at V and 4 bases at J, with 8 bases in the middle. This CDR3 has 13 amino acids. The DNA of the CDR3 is TGCAGTGCTAGATTCAGGGTCACCGGGGAGCTGTTTTTT. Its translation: CSARFRVTGELFF.

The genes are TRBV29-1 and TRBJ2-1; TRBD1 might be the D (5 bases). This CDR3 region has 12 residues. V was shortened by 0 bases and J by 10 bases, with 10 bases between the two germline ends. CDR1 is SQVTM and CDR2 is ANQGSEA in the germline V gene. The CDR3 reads CSVEDLRTEQFF. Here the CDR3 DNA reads TGCAGCGTTGAAGATTTGCGGACAGAGCAGTTCTTC.

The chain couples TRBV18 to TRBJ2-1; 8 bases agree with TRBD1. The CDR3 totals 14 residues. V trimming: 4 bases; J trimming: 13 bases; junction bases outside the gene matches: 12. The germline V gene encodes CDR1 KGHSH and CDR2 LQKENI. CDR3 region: CASSLTPGQVIQFF. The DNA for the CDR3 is TGTGCCAGCTCACTAACGCCGGGACAGGTAATACAGTTCTTC.

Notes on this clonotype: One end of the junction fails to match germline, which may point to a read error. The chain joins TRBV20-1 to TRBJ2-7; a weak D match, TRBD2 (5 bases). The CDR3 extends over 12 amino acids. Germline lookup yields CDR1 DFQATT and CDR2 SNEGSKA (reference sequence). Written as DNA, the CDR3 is TGCAGTGTTAGACTAAGCTCCTACGAGCAGTACTTC. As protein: CSVRLSSYEQYF.

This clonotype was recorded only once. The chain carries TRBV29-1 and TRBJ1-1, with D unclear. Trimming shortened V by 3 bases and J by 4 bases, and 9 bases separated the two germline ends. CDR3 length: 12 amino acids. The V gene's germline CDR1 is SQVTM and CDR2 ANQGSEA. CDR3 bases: TGCAGCGTTGACAGTATCATCACTGAAGCTTTCTTT. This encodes CSVDSIITEAFF. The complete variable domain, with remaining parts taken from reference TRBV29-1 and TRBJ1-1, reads SAVISQKPSRDICQRGTSLTIQCQVDSQVTMMFWYRQQPGQSLTLIATANQGSEATYESGFVIDKFPISRPNLTFSTLTVSNMSPEDSSIYLCSVDSIITEAFFGQGTRLTVV.